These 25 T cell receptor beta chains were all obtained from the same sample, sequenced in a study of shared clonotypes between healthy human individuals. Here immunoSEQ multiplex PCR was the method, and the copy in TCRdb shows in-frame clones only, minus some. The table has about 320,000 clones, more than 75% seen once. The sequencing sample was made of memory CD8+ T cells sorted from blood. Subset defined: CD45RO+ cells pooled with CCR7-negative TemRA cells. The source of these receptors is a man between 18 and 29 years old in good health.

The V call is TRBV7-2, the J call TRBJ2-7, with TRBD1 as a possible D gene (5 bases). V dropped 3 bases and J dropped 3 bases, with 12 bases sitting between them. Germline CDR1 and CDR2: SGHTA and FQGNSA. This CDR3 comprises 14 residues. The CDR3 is CASSLWVGHYEQYF. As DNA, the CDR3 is TGTGCCAGCAGCTTGTGGGTCGGACACTACGAGCAGTACTTC.

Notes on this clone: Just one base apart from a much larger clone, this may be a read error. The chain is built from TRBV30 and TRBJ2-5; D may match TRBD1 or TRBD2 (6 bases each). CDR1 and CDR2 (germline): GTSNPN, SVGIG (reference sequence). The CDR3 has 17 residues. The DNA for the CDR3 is TGTGCCTGTAGTGGGGGCGCGGGGCAGGGTAAGAGAGAGACCCAGTACTTC. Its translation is CACSGGAGQGKRETQYF.

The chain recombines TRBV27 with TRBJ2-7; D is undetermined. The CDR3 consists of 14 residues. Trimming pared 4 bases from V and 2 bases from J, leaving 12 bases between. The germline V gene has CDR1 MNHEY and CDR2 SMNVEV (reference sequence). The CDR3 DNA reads TGTGCCAGCAGTTCTGGGTTAACTGCCTACGAGCAGTACTTC. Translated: CASSSGLTAYEQYF.

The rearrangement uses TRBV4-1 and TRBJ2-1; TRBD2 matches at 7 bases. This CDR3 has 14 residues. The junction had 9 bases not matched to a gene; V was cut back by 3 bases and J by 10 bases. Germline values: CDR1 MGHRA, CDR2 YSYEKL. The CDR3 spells CASSQPGLVLEQFF. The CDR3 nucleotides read TGCGCCAGCAGCCAGCCTGGACTAGTCCTCGAGCAGTTCTTC.

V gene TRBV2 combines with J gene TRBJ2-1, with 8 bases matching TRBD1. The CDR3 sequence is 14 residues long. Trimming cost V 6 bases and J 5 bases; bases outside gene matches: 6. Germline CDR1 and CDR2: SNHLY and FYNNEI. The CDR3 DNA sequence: TGTGCCAGCAGGTCACAGGGGGGAGACAATGAGCAGTTCTTC. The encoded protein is CASRSQGGDNEQFF.

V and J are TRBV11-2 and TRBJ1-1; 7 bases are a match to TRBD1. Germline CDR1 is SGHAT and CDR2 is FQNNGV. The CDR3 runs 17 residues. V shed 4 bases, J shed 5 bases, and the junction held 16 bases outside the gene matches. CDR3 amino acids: CASSSITGVSLSTEAFF. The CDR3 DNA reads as TGTGCCAGCAGCTCGATTACAGGGGTCTCGCTTTCTACTGAAGCTTTCTTT. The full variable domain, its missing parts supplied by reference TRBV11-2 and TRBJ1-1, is EAGVAQSPRYKIIEKRQSVAFWCNPISGHATLYWYQQILGQGPKLLIQFQNNGVVDDSQLPKDRFSAERLKGVDSTLKIQPAKLEDSAVYLCASSSITGVSLSTEAFFGQGTRLTVV.

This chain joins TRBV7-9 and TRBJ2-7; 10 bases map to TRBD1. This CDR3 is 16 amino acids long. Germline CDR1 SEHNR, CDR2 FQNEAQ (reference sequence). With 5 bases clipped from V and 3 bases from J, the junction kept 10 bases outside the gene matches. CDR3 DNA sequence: TGTGCCAGCAGCGCCCCGACAGGGGGCATATTCTACGAGCAGTACTTC. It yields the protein CASSAPTGGIFYEQYF.

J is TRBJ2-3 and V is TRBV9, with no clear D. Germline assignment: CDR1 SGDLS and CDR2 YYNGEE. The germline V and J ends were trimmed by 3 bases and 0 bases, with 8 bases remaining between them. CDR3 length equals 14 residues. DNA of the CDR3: TGTGCCAGCAGCGGGGGTGATAGCACAGATACGCAGTATTTT. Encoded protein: CASSGGDSTDTQYF.

CDR3 protein: CAWANSYEQYF. In DNA, the CDR3 is TGTGCCTGGGCTAACTCCTACGAGCAGTACTTC. The chain combines TRBV30 with TRBJ2-7; D not certain. The V end was cut by 5 bases, the J end by 0 bases, with 5 bases between. In germline, CDR1 is GTSNPN, CDR2 SVGIG (reference sequence). The CDR3 is made up of 11 amino acids.

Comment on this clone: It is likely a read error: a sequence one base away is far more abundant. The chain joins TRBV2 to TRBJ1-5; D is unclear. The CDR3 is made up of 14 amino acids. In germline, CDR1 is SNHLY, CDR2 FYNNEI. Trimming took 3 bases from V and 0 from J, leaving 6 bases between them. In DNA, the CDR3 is TGTGCCAGCAGTGACGGGAATAGCAATCAGCCCCAGCATTTT. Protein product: CASSDGNSNQPQHF. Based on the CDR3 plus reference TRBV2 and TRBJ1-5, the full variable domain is EPEVTQTPSHQVTQMGQEVILRCVPISNHLYFYWYRQILGQKVEFLVSFYNNEISEKSEIFDDQFSVERPDGSNFTLKIRSTKLEDSAMYFCASSDGNSNQPQHFGDGTRLSIL.

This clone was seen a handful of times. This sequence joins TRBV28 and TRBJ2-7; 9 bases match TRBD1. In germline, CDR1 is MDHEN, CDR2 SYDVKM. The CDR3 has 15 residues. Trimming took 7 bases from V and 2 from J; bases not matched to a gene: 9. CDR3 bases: TGTGCCAGCACCTCCCCCGGGACAGGGACCTACGAGCAGTACTTC. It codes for CASTSPGTGTYEQYF. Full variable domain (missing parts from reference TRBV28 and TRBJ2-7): DVKVTQSSRYLVKRTGEKVFLECVQDMDHENMFWYRQDPGLGLRLIYFSYDVKMKEKGDIPEGYSVSREKKERFSLILESASTNQTSMYLCASTSPGTGTYEQYFGPGTRLTVT.

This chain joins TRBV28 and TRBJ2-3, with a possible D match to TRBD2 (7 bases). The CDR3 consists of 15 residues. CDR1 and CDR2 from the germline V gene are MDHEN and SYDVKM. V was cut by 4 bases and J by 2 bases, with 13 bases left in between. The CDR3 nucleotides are TGTGCCAGCAGTTCCCGGGGGGCCCACACAGATACGCAGTATTTT. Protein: CASSSRGAHTDTQYF.

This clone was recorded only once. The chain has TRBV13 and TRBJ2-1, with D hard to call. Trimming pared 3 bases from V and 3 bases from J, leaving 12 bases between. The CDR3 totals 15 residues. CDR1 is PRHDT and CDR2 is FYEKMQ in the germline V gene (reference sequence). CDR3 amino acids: CASSFSLRNYNEQFF. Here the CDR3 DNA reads TGTGCCAGCAGCTTTTCGTTGCGGAACTACAATGAGCAGTTCTTC.

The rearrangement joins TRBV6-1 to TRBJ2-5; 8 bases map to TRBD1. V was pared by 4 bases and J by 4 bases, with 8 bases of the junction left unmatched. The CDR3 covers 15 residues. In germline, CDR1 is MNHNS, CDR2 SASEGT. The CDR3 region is CASSGWTGRIETQYF. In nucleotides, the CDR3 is TGTGCCAGCAGTGGTTGGACAGGGAGGATAGAGACCCAGTACTTC.

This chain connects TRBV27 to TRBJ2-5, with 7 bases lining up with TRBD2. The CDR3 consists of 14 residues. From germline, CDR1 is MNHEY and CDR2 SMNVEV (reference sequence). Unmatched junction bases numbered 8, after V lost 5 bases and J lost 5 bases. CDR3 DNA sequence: TGTGCCAGCAGTCCCTTAGCGGGTTTGGAGACCCAGTACTTC. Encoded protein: CASSPLAGLETQYF.

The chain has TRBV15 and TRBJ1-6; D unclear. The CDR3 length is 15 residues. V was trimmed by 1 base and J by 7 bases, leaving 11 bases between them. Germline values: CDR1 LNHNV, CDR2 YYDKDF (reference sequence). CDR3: CATSRVAEGNSPLHF. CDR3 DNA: TGTGCCACCAGCAGAGTCGCGGAGGGAAATTCACCCCTCCACTTT.

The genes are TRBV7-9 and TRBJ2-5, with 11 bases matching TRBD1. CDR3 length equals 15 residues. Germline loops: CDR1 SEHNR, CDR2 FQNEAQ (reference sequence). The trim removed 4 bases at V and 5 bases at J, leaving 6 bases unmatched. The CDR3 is CASSSGQGGQETQYF. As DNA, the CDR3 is TGTGCCAGCAGCTCGGGACAGGGGGGACAGGAGACCCAGTACTTC.

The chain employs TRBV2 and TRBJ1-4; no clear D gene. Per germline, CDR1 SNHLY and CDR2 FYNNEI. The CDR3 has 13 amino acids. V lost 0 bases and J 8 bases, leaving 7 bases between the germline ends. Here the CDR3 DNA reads TGTGCCAGCAGTGAAGCGACGGGGGAAAAACTGTTTTTT. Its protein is CASSEATGEKLFF.

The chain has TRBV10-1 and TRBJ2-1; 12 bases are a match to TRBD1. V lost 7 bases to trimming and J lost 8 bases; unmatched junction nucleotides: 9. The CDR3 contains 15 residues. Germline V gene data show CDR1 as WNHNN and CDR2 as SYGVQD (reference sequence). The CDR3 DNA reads TGCGCCAGCAATCCAGGGACAGGGGGCTGGGATGAGCAGTTCTTC. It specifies CASNPGTGGWDEQFF.

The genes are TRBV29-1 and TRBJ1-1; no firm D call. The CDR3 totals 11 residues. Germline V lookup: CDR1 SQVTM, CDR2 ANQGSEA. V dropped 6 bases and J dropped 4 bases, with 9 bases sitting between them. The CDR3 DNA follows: TGCAGCGTCCTAGGACCCACTGAAGCTTTCTTT. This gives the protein CSVLGPTEAFF. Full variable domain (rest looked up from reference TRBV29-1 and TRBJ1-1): SAVISQKPSRDICQRGTSLTIQCQVDSQVTMMFWYRQQPGQSLTLIATANQGSEATYESGFVIDKFPISRPNLTFSTLTVSNMSPEDSSIYLCSVLGPTEAFFGQGTRLTVV.

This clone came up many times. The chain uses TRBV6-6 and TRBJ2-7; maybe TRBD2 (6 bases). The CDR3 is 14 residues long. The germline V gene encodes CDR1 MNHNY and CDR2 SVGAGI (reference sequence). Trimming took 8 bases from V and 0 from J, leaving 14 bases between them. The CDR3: CASGTRTTSYEQYF. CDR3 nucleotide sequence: TGTGCCAGCGGGACTCGGACTACCTCCTACGAGCAGTACTTC.

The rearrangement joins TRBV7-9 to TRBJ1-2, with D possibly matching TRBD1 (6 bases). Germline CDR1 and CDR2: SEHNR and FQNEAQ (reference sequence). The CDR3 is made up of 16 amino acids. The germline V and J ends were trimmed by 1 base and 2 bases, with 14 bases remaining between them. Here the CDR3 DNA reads TGTGCCAGCAGCTTAGGTCTGAGTCAGGGGAACTATGGCTACACCTTC. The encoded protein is CASSLGLSQGNYGYTF.

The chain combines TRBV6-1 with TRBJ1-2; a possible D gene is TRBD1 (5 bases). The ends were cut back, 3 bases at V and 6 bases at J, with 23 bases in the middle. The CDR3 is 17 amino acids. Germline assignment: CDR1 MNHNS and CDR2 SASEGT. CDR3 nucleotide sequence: TGTGCCAGCAGTGACCGACTCAGAGCAGGGATTTATAATGGCTACACCTTC. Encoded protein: CASSDRLRAGIYNGYTF.

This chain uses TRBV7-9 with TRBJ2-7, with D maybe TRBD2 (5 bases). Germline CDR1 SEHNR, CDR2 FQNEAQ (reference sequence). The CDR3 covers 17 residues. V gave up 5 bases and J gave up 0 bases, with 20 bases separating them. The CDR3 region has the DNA TGTGCCAGCAGCGCAAGCTTATTGGGAGCGGTCTCCTACGAGCAGTACTTC. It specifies CASSASLLGAVSYEQYF. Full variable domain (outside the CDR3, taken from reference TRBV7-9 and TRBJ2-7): DTGVSQNPRHKITKRGQNVTFRCDPISEHNRLYWYRQTLGQGPEFLTYFQNEAQLEKSRLLSDRFSAERPKGSFSTLEIQRTEQGDSAMYLCASSASLLGAVSYEQYFGPGTRLTVT.

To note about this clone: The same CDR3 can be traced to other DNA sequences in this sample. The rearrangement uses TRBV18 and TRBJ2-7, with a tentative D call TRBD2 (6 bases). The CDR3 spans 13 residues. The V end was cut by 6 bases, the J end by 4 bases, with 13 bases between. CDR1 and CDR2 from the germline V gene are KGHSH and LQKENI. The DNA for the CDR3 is TGTGCCAGCTCTCCGGGACTCGGATACGAGCAGTACTTC. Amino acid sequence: CASSPGLGYEQYF.